This TCR beta chain is drawn from a study of CD8 T cells in Susac syndrome. CD8+ and CD4+ T cells taken from blood had their TCR beta sequenced. Overall study results and limits: As acknowledged by the study, its TCR sequencing and HLA analysis included a relatively small number of individuals.

An amount of RNA that ranged from roughly 0.5 to 1 ug was reverse transcribed with random hexamers. An immunoSEQ multiplex PCR amplified TCR beta CDR3 over 54 Vbeta and 13 Jbeta. TCRdb re-called the immunoSEQ multiplex PCR reads with MiXCR, one entry per CDR3 protein. Among some 300,000 distinct CDR3 sequences listed, around 91% were seen once. As for this clonotype: Its antigen is still unknown.

The CDR3 length is 13 residues. V dropped 4 bases and J dropped 1 base, with 8 bases sitting between them. In germline, CDR1 is MNHEY, CDR2 SVGEGT. This chain joins TRBV6-2 or TRBV6-3 and TRBJ2-7; D remains ambiguous. This TCR derives from a human donor with multiple sclerosis. Material for sequencing was CD8+ T cells from PBMCs. This chain's CDR3 is CASSLGYSYEQYF. DNA of the CDR3: TGTGCCAGCAGTTTGGGTTATTCCTACGAGCAGTACTTC.